Shown below are 32 T cell receptor beta chains from a single sample sequenced in a study of blood T cell repertoires in COVID-19 (dated by TCRdb to 2018 to 2020). Receptor amplification or capture employed the immunoSEQ multiplex PCR assay. The table comes from immuneACCESS by way of TCRdb, which keeps in-frame sequences with V and J called. Part of the clones is missing from these tables; in studies checked, under half for an unresolved V gene and the rest for unknown reasons. The sample table shows 150,000 to 200,000 clones, and approximately 83% are seen once. The ten biggest clones cover around 3.3% of the sample. The sample comprised peripheral blood. The receptors stem from a man in his fifties or sixties with acute or convalescent COVID-19.

This chain joins TRBV6-5 and TRBJ2-7, with a possible D match to TRBD1 (6 bases). Germline V gene lookup returns CDR1 MNHEY and CDR2 SVGAGI. The CDR3 has 12 residues. Trimming left V 11 bases short and J 0 bases short, with 11 bases between. The CDR3 reads CASGTNSYEQYF. DNA for the CDR3: TGTGCCTCCGGGACAAACTCCTACGAGCAGTACTTC.

The V and J genes are TRBV20-1 and TRBJ1-4, with a weak D call TRBD1 (6 bases). Germline CDR1 is DFQATT and CDR2 is SNEGSKA (reference sequence). The length of the CDR3 is 11 residues. V dropped 2 bases and J dropped 15 bases, with 13 bases sitting between them. The CDR3 region is CSARPQGQVFF. As DNA, the CDR3 is TGCAGTGCTAGACCACAGGGACAAGTGTTTTTT.

The chain employs TRBV30 and TRBJ1-1, with TRBD1 matching 7 bases. The CDR3 extends over 16 amino acids. The junction had 13 bases not matched to a gene; V was cut back by 3 bases and J by 3 bases. From germline, CDR1 is GTSNPN and CDR2 SVGIG (reference sequence). The CDR3 loop is CAWRNRYRGPDTEAFF. The CDR3, as DNA: TGTGCCTGGAGGAATCGGTACAGGGGACCAGACACTGAAGCTTTCTTT.

This sequence joins TRBV6-2 or TRBV6-3 and TRBJ1-1; 9 bases fit TRBD1. Germline CDR1 and CDR2: MNHEY and SVGEGT. The CDR3 spans 16 residues. V shed 0 bases and J 9 bases; nucleotides not matched to a gene: 11. CDR3 DNA: TGTGCCAGCAGTTACTCAACAGGGGGCAGACCCGTCCAAGCTTTCTTT. Protein product: CASSYSTGGRPVQAFF.

The gene calls are TRBV2 and TRBJ1-4, with TRBD1 identical over 7 bases. The CDR3 totals 14 residues. V shed 5 bases and J 8 bases; nucleotides not matched to a gene: 8. The germline V gene encodes CDR1 SNHLY and CDR2 FYNNEI. CDR3 protein: CASSRPGQKEKLFF. CDR3 in DNA: TGTGCCAGCAGTAGACCGGGACAGAAGGAAAAACTGTTTTTT. Complete variable domain (other parts from reference TRBV2 and TRBJ1-4): EPEVTQTPSHQVTQMGQEVILRCVPISNHLYFYWYRQILGQKVEFLVSFYNNEISEKSEIFDDQFSVERPDGSNFTLKIRSTKLEDSAMYFCASSRPGQKEKLFFGSGTQLSVL.

This clone was counted a single time. This chain links TRBV19 with TRBJ2-2; 8 bases align to TRBD1. V lost 6 bases, J lost 1 base, and 7 bases stayed unmatched. Germline V CDR1 and CDR2: LNHDA, SQIVND (reference sequence). The CDR3 contains 16 residues. The CDR3 protein is CASRAGGQGNTGELFF. The CDR3 region has the DNA TGTGCCAGTAGGGCCGGAGGACAGGGGAACACCGGGGAGCTGTTTTTT.

The chain links TRBV5-1 to TRBJ2-3; possible D gene TRBD2, 6 bases. Germline CDR1 reads SGHRS; CDR2 reads YFSETQ. The V and J ends lost 0 bases and 0 bases respectively, with 8 bases between them. There are 15 residues in the CDR3. CDR3 loop: CASSLDGTSTDTQYF. The CDR3, as DNA: TGCGCCAGCAGCTTGGACGGGACTAGCACAGATACGCAGTATTTT.

The chain recombines TRBV6-2 or TRBV6-3 with TRBJ2-2, with 12 bases lining up with TRBD1. Germline CDR1 reads MNHEY; CDR2 reads SVGEGT. The CDR3 is 18 amino acids. The V and J ends lost 4 bases and 1 base, in that order; junction bases with no gene match: 7. The CDR3 is CASSLGTGGLRNTGELFF. CDR3 sequence (DNA): TGTGCCAGCAGTTTGGGGACAGGGGGCCTTAGGAACACCGGGGAGCTGTTTTTT.

The chain combines TRBV19 with TRBJ1-1; perhaps TRBD1 as D (6 bases). This CDR3 contains 14 residues. Germline V gives CDR1 LNHDA, CDR2 SQIVND (reference sequence). The V and J ends lost 4 bases and 2 bases respectively, with 11 bases between them. The DNA for the CDR3 is TGTGCCAGTAGTACCCCAGGGGTAAACACTGAAGCTTTCTTT. Its translation is CASSTPGVNTEAFF. The variable domain in full, completed from reference TRBV19 and TRBJ1-1, reads DGGITQSPKYLFRKEGQNVTLSCEQNLNHDAMYWYRQDPGQGLRLIYYSQIVNDFQKGDIAEGYSVSREKKESFPLTVTSAQKNPTAFYLCASSTPGVNTEAFFGQGTRLTVV.

The rearrangement links TRBV29-1 to TRBJ1-4; D unclear. Trimming pared 6 bases from V and 6 bases from J, leaving 14 bases between. The CDR3 runs to 13 residues. Germline V CDR1 and CDR2: SQVTM, ANQGSEA. CDR3 nucleotide sequence: TGCAGCGTCGAACGGCGGGAGGATGAAAAACTGTTTTTT. Its translation: CSVERREDEKLFF.

CDR3 region: CAISELVAWGAQYF. The CDR3 DNA is TGTGCCATCAGTGAGTTGGTTGCTTGGGGAGCACAGTACTTC. The V call is TRBV10-3, the J call TRBJ2-7, with a tentative D call TRBD2 (5 bases). Deletions cut 1 base from V and 10 bases from J, with 17 bases between. Germline assignment: CDR1 ENHRY and CDR2 SYGVKD. This CDR3 contains 14 residues.

This rearrangement joins TRBV4-2 to TRBJ2-6; tentatively, D is TRBD1 (5 bases). CDR1 and CDR2 (germline): LGHNA, YNFKEQ. This CDR3 contains 19 residues. Trimming removed 1 base from V and 0 bases from J, with 16 bases in between. The CDR3 reads CASSQGNLDKGSGANVLTF. In DNA, the CDR3 is TGTGCCAGCAGCCAAGGGAACTTGGACAAAGGCTCTGGGGCCAACGTCCTGACTTTC.

This clone was seen more than once but under ten times. The V and J genes are TRBV3-1 (or the pseudogene TRBV3-2) and TRBJ1-4; no clear D. Per germline, CDR1 LGHDT and CDR2 YNNKEL (reference sequence). The CDR3 is 12 residues long. V lost 3 bases and J 4 bases, leaving 3 bases between the germline ends. The CDR3: CASSHNNEKLFF. The CDR3 region has the DNA TGTGCCAGCAGCCACAATAATGAAAAACTGTTTTTT.

This clone was observed a single time. V usage is TRBV9 and J usage is TRBJ2-5; weak D call: TRBD2 (5 bases). CDR1 and CDR2 (germline): SGDLS, YYNGEE. This CDR3 region has 19 residues. With 1 base removed from V and 1 base from J, the gap between germline ends came to 23 bases. CDR3 sequence (DNA): TGTGCCAGCAGCGTAAACAAGTTATTAGCGCGACACCTCCAAGAGACCCAGTACTTC. Translating it yields CASSVNKLLARHLQETQYF.

This clone appeared a single time. This chain links TRBV6-2 or TRBV6-3 with TRBJ1-2; TRBD1 matches at 9 bases. Trimming at V came to 5 bases and at J to 6 bases, leaving 4 bases not matched to a gene. The CDR3 loop spans 13 amino acids. Germline-derived CDR1 and CDR2 are MNHEY and SVGEGT. CDR3 coding DNA: TGTGCCAGCAGTCCCTGGACAGGGGATGGCTACACCTTC. Its protein is CASSPWTGDGYTF.

The chain is built from TRBV5-5 and TRBJ1-4; D not certain. The CDR3 has 14 amino acids. CDR1 and CDR2 from the germline V gene are SGHKS and YYEKEE (reference sequence). The germline V and J ends were trimmed by 4 bases and 8 bases, with 15 bases remaining between them. The CDR3 nucleotides read TGTGCCAGCAGCCCTGGCGGGGTTGGAGAAAAACTGTTTTTT. This gives the protein CASSPGGVGEKLFF.

This chain links TRBV6-9 with TRBJ2-7, with a possible D match to TRBD1 (6 bases). CDR1 is MNHGY, CDR2 SVAAGI, per germline. The length of the CDR3 is 14 residues. V lost 7 bases and J 1 base, leaving 14 bases between the germline ends. CDR3 residues: CASTERDTSYEQYF. For the CDR3, the DNA is TGTGCCAGCACCGAAAGGGACACGTCCTACGAGCAGTACTTC.

This CDR3 reads CASGTGTGGSGANVLTF. For the CDR3, the DNA is TGTGCTAGTGGGACCGGGACAGGGGGGTCTGGGGCCAACGTCCTGACTTTC. This chain uses TRBV12-5 with TRBJ2-6; 11 bases agree with TRBD1. Per germline, CDR1 LGHNT and CDR2 FRNRAP. This CDR3 comprises 17 residues. V lost 6 bases and J lost 1; bases outside the gene matches: 5.

The chain uses TRBV6-5 and TRBJ2-7, with 14 bases aligning to TRBD2. The V gene end was trimmed by 2 bases and the J gene end by 3 bases; junction bases not matched to a gene: 3. The germline gives CDR1 MNHEY, CDR2 SVGAGI. This CDR3 is built from 16 residues. The CDR3 is CASSYGTSGRLYEQYF. Here the CDR3 DNA reads TGTGCCAGCAGTTACGGGACTAGCGGGAGACTCTACGAGCAGTACTTC.

V usage is TRBV7-3 and J usage is TRBJ2-3; tentatively, D is TRBD2 (6 bases). CDR1 and CDR2 from the germline V gene are SGHTA and FQGTGA. V dropped 2 bases and J dropped 6 bases, with 12 bases sitting between them. This CDR3 is built from 14 residues. Here the CDR3 DNA reads TGTGCCAGCAGCTTAGCCTTGGCGGGGGATACGCAGTATTTT. Its protein is CASSLALAGDTQYF.

The V and J genes are TRBV5-1 and TRBJ2-7, with a possible D match to TRBD1 (6 bases). The length of the CDR3 is 14 residues. V was pared by 0 bases and J by 7 bases, with 14 bases between. Germline assignment: CDR1 SGHRS and CDR2 YFSETQ. CDR3 in amino acids: CASSLVTGEDEQYF. The CDR3 nucleotides are TGCGCCAGCAGCTTGGTGACAGGCGAAGATGAGCAGTACTTC.

The chain carries TRBV28 and TRBJ1-1; D might be TRBD1 (5 bases). The CDR3 runs 13 residues. Germline V gene lookup returns CDR1 MDHEN and CDR2 SYDVKM. V shed 2 bases and J shed 8 bases, with 12 bases lying between them. The CDR3 is CASSLGAPPEAFF. The CDR3 DNA follows: TGTGCCAGCAGTTTAGGGGCCCCCCCAGAAGCTTTCTTT.

The chain uses TRBV13 and TRBJ2-7, with 7 positions matching TRBD1. Germline V CDR1 and CDR2: PRHDT, FYEKMQ (reference sequence). The CDR3 runs 15 residues. After removal of 2 bases from V and 2 bases from J, the junction contained 6 bases not matched to a gene. The CDR3 coding sequence is TGTGCCAGCAGCTTAAGAGGGGGCACCCCCTACGAGCAGTACTTC. This encodes CASSLRGGTPYEQYF. Drawing the rest from reference TRBV13 and TRBJ2-7, the complete variable domain is AAGVIQSPRHLIKEKRETATLKCYPIPRHDTVYWYQQGPGQDPQFLISFYEKMQSDKGSIPDRFSAQQFSDYHSELNMSSLELGDSALYFCASSLRGGTPYEQYFGPGTRLTVT.

The gene calls are TRBV9 and TRBJ2-1, with 8 bases fitting TRBD1. The germline CDR1 and CDR2 sequences are SGDLS and YYNGEE. J was trimmed by 9 bases and V by 0 bases; bases with no gene match: 2. This CDR3 has 13 amino acids. The CDR3 protein is CASSVAGTGEQFF. For the CDR3, the DNA is TGTGCCAGCAGCGTAGCGGGGACAGGTGAGCAGTTCTTC.

The chain is built from TRBV28 and TRBJ1-5; TRBD1 might be the D (5 bases). V was trimmed by 2 bases and J by 1 base, leaving 12 bases between them. The length of the CDR3 is 16 residues. Germline values: CDR1 MDHEN, CDR2 SYDVKM. CDR3 amino acids: CASSLGGEGSNQPQHF. CDR3 coding DNA: TGTGCCAGCAGTTTAGGAGGGGAAGGGAGCAATCAGCCCCAGCATTTT.

The chain employs TRBV5-6 and TRBJ1-2, with 9 bases lining up with TRBD1. The CDR3 totals 14 residues. Germline lookup yields CDR1 SGHDT and CDR2 YYEEEE. V was pared by 4 bases and J by 6 bases, with 7 bases of the junction left unmatched. The chain's CDR3 is CASSTTGGRDGYTF. CDR3 nucleotide sequence: TGTGCCAGCAGCACGACAGGGGGAAGGGATGGCTACACCTTC.

V usage is TRBV18 and J usage is TRBJ1-6; D is undetermined. The V gene's germline CDR1 is KGHSH and CDR2 LQKENI. Trimming stripped 3 bases from V and 5 bases from J, with 11 bases between. The CDR3 covers 15 residues. CDR3 region: CASSPKRDHNSPLHF. CDR3 in DNA: TGTGCCAGCTCACCGAAGAGGGATCATAATTCACCCCTCCACTTT.

The chain links TRBV7-2 to TRBJ1-1, with D maybe TRBD1 (6 bases). Germline V gives CDR1 SGHTA, CDR2 FQGNSA. V was trimmed by 3 bases and J by 1 base, leaving 12 bases between them. The CDR3 runs 15 residues. The CDR3 is CASSLRGGRNTEAFF. For the CDR3, the DNA is TGTGCCAGCAGCTTGAGGGGGGGGCGGAACACTGAAGCTTTCTTT.

The chain uses TRBV2 and TRBJ1-3, with 9 bases fitting TRBD1. Trimming removed 7 bases from V and 2 bases from J; junction bases left unmatched: 6. This CDR3 has 15 amino acids. The germline V gene encodes CDR1 SNHLY and CDR2 FYNNEI. Here the CDR3 reads CASIGQGLPGNTIYF. The DNA for the CDR3 is TGTGCCAGCATAGGACAGGGGCTTCCTGGAAACACCATATATTTT.

This clone was found once. The rearrangement joins TRBV5-5 to TRBJ2-7; tentative D call: TRBD1 (6 bases). Germline V lookup: CDR1 SGHKS, CDR2 YYEKEE (reference sequence). The CDR3 is made up of 12 amino acids. V was cut by 3 bases and J by 4 bases, with 8 bases left in between. The CDR3 loop is CASSSQGYEQYF. In nucleotides, the CDR3 is TGTGCCAGCAGCTCACAGGGTTACGAGCAGTACTTC.

The rearrangement joins TRBV7-9 to TRBJ2-7; the match to TRBD2 covers 10 bases. CDR1 and CDR2 (germline): SEHNR, FQNEAQ (reference sequence). V trimming: 6 bases; J trimming: 3 bases; junction bases outside the gene matches: 8. The CDR3 is 15 amino acids. DNA for the CDR3: TGTGCCAGCAGAGACAAGCGGGAGGGAAGCTACGAGCAGTACTTC. As protein: CASRDKREGSYEQYF.

This clone occurred a few times. The chain recombines TRBV24-1 with TRBJ2-7; 7 nucleotides line up with TRBD1. The CDR3 extends over 15 amino acids. Losses at the gene ends were 1 base for V and 4 bases for J; bases not matched to a gene: 6. Germline CDR1 and CDR2: KGHDR and SFDVKD. CDR3 nucleotides: TGTGCCACCAGTGATTTTGAAGGGGGCCATTACGAGCAGTACTTC. Its protein product is CATSDFEGGHYEQYF.